The 7 T cell receptor beta chains in this list originate from one sample, sequenced in a study (dated by TCRdb to the mid-2010s). Libraries were constructed by RT-PCR. The instrument was an Illumina MiSeq. TCRdb handled the public reads itself, with Q25 trimming in fastp and clone calling in MiXCR, and kept productive beta chains. Entries that share a CDR3 protein sequence are merged under the most common genes and DNA. This sample holds about 680,000 distinct CDR3 sequences; over 12% were observed only once. Roughly 3.6% of the sample rests with the top ten. The sequencing input was memory CD4+ T cells from blood. The receptors originated from a female donor in good health, serving as a healthy control.

This clonotype occurred many times. The chain combines TRBV20-1 with TRBJ2-5; no reliable D call. The CDR3 sequence is 14 residues long. Trimming removed 3 bases at V and 5 bases at J, with 16 bases between. Germline CDR1 DFQATT, CDR2 SNEGSKA (reference sequence). The CDR3 nucleotides read TGCAGTGCTAGCGAGCAGGTGATCGGTGAGACCCAGTACTTC. Its translation is CSASEQVIGETQYF.

This clonotype was counted ten times or more. CDR3 sequence: CSALRDGYEQYF. The DNA of the CDR3 is TGCAGTGCTCTCCGGGACGGTTACGAGCAGTACTTC. V usage is TRBV20-1 and J usage is TRBJ2-7; D might be TRBD1 or TRBD2, each matching 5 bases. The ends were cut back, 5 bases at V and 4 bases at J, with 12 bases in the middle. This CDR3 contains 12 residues. Germline CDR1 is DFQATT and CDR2 is SNEGSKA (reference sequence).

In its sample, this clonotype was seen many times. The genes are TRBV11-2 and TRBJ1-1; no firm D call. With 1 base removed from V and 5 bases from J, the gap between germline ends came to 8 bases. The germline CDR1 and CDR2 sequences are SGHAT and FQNNGV. The CDR3 has 13 amino acids. The DNA of the CDR3 is TGTGCCAGCAGCTTAGGGAGCCGAACTGAAGCTTTCTTT. It is translated as CASSLGSRTEAFF.

This rearrangement joins TRBV12-3 or TRBV12-4 to TRBJ2-1, with D unclear. This CDR3 comprises 12 residues. Trimming pared 3 bases from V and 9 bases from J, leaving 9 bases between. In DNA, the CDR3 is TGTGCCAGCAGTTTGTCTGTAGGTGAGCAGTTCTTC. Amino acid sequence: CASSLSVGEQFF.

The chain joins TRBV20-1 to TRBJ2-3, with D perhaps TRBD2 (6 bases). Germline lookup yields CDR1 DFQATT and CDR2 SNEGSKA (reference sequence). This CDR3 region has 15 residues. V lost 0 bases and J lost 1, with 11 bases in between. The chain's CDR3 is CSARENGSGTDTQYF. The CDR3 DNA is TGCAGTGCTAGAGAGAACGGGAGTGGCACAGATACGCAGTATTTT.

The chain uses TRBV20-1 and TRBJ2-5; D gene ambiguous. The germline gives CDR1 DFQATT, CDR2 SNEGSKA (reference sequence). The V end was cut by 3 bases, the J end by 1 base, with 15 bases between. This CDR3 has 15 amino acids. CDR3 loop: CSARDILRPQETQYF. In nucleotides, the CDR3 is TGCAGTGCTAGGGATATTTTAAGGCCCCAAGAGACCCAGTACTTC.

There are many counts of this clonotype. The chain carries TRBV5-1 and TRBJ2-1; D remains unclear. Germline assignment: CDR1 SGHRS and CDR2 YFSETQ. Trimming left V 0 bases short and J 1 base short, with 11 bases between. The CDR3 runs to 16 residues. The CDR3 protein is CASSLAIGESYNEQFF. DNA for the CDR3: TGCGCCAGCAGCTTGGCCATTGGGGAATCCTACAATGAGCAGTTCTTC.